The clone carrying this TCR beta chain was picked up a small number of times. Its antigen is unidentified. This sample was included in a study of cytomegalovirus exposure and HLA in healthy donors. Study conclusions and caveats: The CMV antigen specificity of a few CMV-associated chains was confirmed through in vitro analysis.

13 Jbeta primers and 60 Vbeta primers were used for the PCR. Method: immunoSEQ multiplex PCR; TCRdb's copy keeps in-frame clones and lacks some. The table shows 37,000 or so clones, with around two thirds occurring only once. Germline CDR1 MNHNS, CDR2 SASEGT. This CDR3 contains 19 residues. V lost 3 bases and J 0 bases, leaving 21 bases between the germline ends. This TCR derives from a man aged 25-40 years in good health and CMV-seronegative. The sample comprised PBMCs. This chain links TRBV6-1 with TRBJ1-5; the D is unclear. CDR3 sequence reads: CASSDVRAGITFSNQPQHF. The CDR3 DNA sequence: TGTGCCAGCAGTGATGTGCGAGCCGGGATTACCTTTAGCAATCAGCCCCAGCATTTT.